This T cell receptor beta chain was identified in a study of vaccination and CD4 T cells after COVID-19. Study-wide background: The post-COVID samples were taken a median roughly 94 days after diagnosis, anywhere from 35 to 161. Stimulation of the cells used overlapping spike peptide pools from SARS-CoV-2 and from the common cold coronaviruses HCoV-NL63, HCoV-OC43 and HCoV-229E.

Oncomine TCR Beta short-read sequencing was applied to DNA from cultured CD4+ T cells. The source of extracted genomic DNA was cultured CD4+ T cells. TCRdb re-called the PCR reads through MiXCR, storing one row per CDR3 protein. The data hold fewer than 7,000 distinct CDR3 sequences, with about two fifths observed a single time. The treatment denotes: roughly 10-day PBMC culture with coronavirus spike peptide pools or control peptides (ViraFEST assay). Germline assignment: CDR1 DFQATT and CDR2 SNEGSKA (reference sequence). The CDR3 consists of 13 residues. This clonotype is labeled medium-sized. Its cognate antigen is unknown.

Sequencing used CD4+ T cells from blood, cultured in vitro. The TCR originated in a human donor who had recovered from COVID-19. The rearrangement uses TRBV20-1 and TRBJ1-2, with a weak D call TRBD1 (5 bases). In DNA, the CDR3 is TGCAAAGGGGAGGATCGGGGTCCATATGGCTACACCTTC. Its translation is CKGEDRGPYGYTF.